This section outlines one T cell receptor (beta chain) sequence together with its context. Trimming removed 5 bases at V and 0 bases at J, with 11 bases between. The V gene's germline CDR1 is MNHNY and CDR2 SVGAGI (reference sequence). CDR3 length equals 14 residues. This specimen belongs to a study of blood T cell repertoires in COVID-19. Study in general: Specimens from acute and convalescent COVID-19 originated in the United States, Italy and Spain. The cDNA or gDNA used as material had been derived from T cells, B-cell-depleted T cells, or PBMCs.

Participants spanned ages roughly 18 to 95 years and resided in 20 to 30 US areas. TCRdb's table, derived via immunoSEQ multiplex PCR, lists solely in-frame clones and lacks some. The sample includes approximately 450,000 clones, 80% to 90% of them seen just once. V is TRBV6-6 and J is TRBJ2-7; no firm D call. Input material: PBMCs or T cells enriched from blood (not recorded which). This receptor was obtained from a man in his thirties or forties who had recovered from COVID-19. CDR3 DNA sequence: TGTGCCAGCAGTCTCAATAGACACTCCTACGAGCAGTACTTC. This encodes CASSLNRHSYEQYF.